One sample yielded the 9 T cell receptor beta chains listed below, sequenced in a study of cytomegalovirus exposure and HLA in healthy donors. The method was immunoSEQ multiplex PCR; TCRdb's version includes in-frame clones alone and lacks a portion of them. The table records about 140,000 clones, around four fifths of them present only once. The sequenced sample was PBMCs. These receptors were taken from a man in his thirties or forties in good health and CMV-seropositive.

Many counts were recorded for this clone. The chain is built from TRBV29-1 and TRBJ1-1, with a tentative D call TRBD1 (6 bases). The CDR3 spans 12 residues. The germline V and J ends were trimmed by 2 bases and 7 bases, with 11 bases remaining between them. The germline V gene has CDR1 SQVTM and CDR2 ANQGSEA. CDR3 sequence (DNA): TGCAGCGTTGAATTGGGGGGGCTTGAAGCTTTCTTT. Translation gives CSVELGGLEAFF.

The chain couples TRBV23-1 to TRBJ1-4; no reliable D call. TRBV23-1 is designated an ORF whose function remains uncertain. This CDR3 region has 15 residues. V was trimmed by 1 base and J by 0 bases, leaving 6 bases between them. CDR3 residues: CASSQFGATNEKLFF. CDR3 in DNA: TGCGCCAGCAGTCAATTCGGGGCAACTAATGAAAAACTGTTTTTT.

This chain uses TRBV7-9 with TRBJ2-7; 8 positions match TRBD2. CDR1 and CDR2 (germline): SEHNR, FQNEAQ (reference sequence). The CDR3 totals 14 residues. V shed 3 bases and J 2 bases; nucleotides not matched to a gene: 3. The CDR3 bases are TGTGCCAGCAGCTTTGGACTAGCACCCTACGAGCAGTACTTC. It yields the protein CASSFGLAPYEQYF.

This clone occurred once. V is TRBV29-1 and J is TRBJ2-7; 9 nucleotides agree with TRBD1. The length of the CDR3 is 12 residues. Germline CDR1 SQVTM, CDR2 ANQGSEA. V gave up 7 bases and J gave up 4 bases; unmatched junction bases: 5. CDR3: CSGGQGRYEQYF. The CDR3 DNA follows: TGCAGCGGGGGACAGGGTAGGTACGAGCAGTACTTC.

The chain has TRBV2 and TRBJ2-2; the match to TRBD1 covers 8 bases. The germline V gene encodes CDR1 SNHLY and CDR2 FYNNEI. The V gene end was trimmed by 6 bases and the J gene end by 1 base; junction bases not matched to a gene: 1. This CDR3 contains 14 residues. The CDR3 here is CASRDRVNTGELFF. The CDR3 bases are TGTGCCAGCAGGGACAGGGTGAACACCGGGGAGCTGTTTTTT.

The rearrangement uses TRBV5-1 and TRBJ2-7; TRBD2 matches 13 bases. Germline-derived CDR1 and CDR2 are SGHRS and YFSETQ. V dropped 3 bases and J dropped 0; count of bases not matched to a gene: 3. The CDR3 totals 16 residues. CDR3 amino acids: CASSYGTSGNSYEQYF. The DNA for the CDR3 is TGCGCCAGCAGCTACGGGACTAGCGGGAACTCCTACGAGCAGTACTTC.

The chain joins TRBV4-2 to TRBJ2-7; 13 nucleotides agree with TRBD2. V lost 5 bases, J lost 0 bases, and 10 bases stayed unmatched. CDR1 is LGHNA, CDR2 YNFKEQ, per germline. This CDR3 region has 18 residues. CDR3 nucleotide sequence: TGTGCCAGCAGCTTTAAGCCTCGGACTAGCGGGAGCTCCTACGAGCAGTACTTC. Amino acid sequence: CASSFKPRTSGSSYEQYF.

The chain uses TRBV30 and TRBJ1-1; D not certain. This CDR3 is built from 12 residues. Germline-derived CDR1 and CDR2 are GTSNPN and SVGIG (reference sequence). Trimming took 1 base from V and 1 from J, leaving 4 bases between them. The CDR3 DNA is TGTGCCTGGAGTGACGGGAACACTGAAGCTTTCTTT. Amino acid sequence: CAWSDGNTEAFF.

This chain uses TRBV2 with TRBJ2-5, with TRBD2 identical over 8 bases. Germline trimming cut 4 bases from V and 5 bases from J; bases unmatched to any gene: 6. The CDR3 loop spans 14 amino acids. Germline values: CDR1 SNHLY, CDR2 FYNNEI. For the CDR3, the DNA is TGTGCCAGCAGTGGGACTAGCAGTTTGGAGACCCAGTACTTC. Translated, it gives CASSGTSSLETQYF.